This T cell receptor (beta chain) is from a study of T cell clones after liver transplantation. The overall study: Liver transplant recipients had immunosuppression withdrawal attempted within 2 years.

This clone was seen just once. Antigen specificity is unknown. Overall study results and limits: Donor-reactive sequences fell more than third party-reactive ones, suggesting partial deletion. Rather than being deleted, graft donor-reactive T cells may have moved into the graft.

V lost 2 bases and J 8 bases, leaving 15 bases between the germline ends. CDR1 KGHSH and CDR2 LQKENI come from the germline V gene. The CDR3 contains 14 residues. Produced via immunoSEQ multiplex PCR; TCRdb's table is partial and in-frame only. The data show about 70,000 clones, with about 80% seen just once and approximately 0.8% held by the top ten. The sequencing here drew on CD4+ T cells from blood, taken 12 months after liver transplant. The rearrangement links TRBV18 to TRBJ1-2, with D perhaps matching TRBD1 (5 bases). This clonotype was obtained from a human patient who received a liver transplant. The T cells may come from the graft donor. This chain's CDR3 is CASSPTSGMGGYTF. For the CDR3, the DNA is TGTGCCAGCTCACCAACTTCAGGGATGGGGGGCTACACCTTC.